This entry lists 26 T cell receptor beta chains sequenced from one sample in a study of human T cells and chemical hapten exposure. TCRdb ran MiXCR on the RACE reads and lists one entry per CDR3 protein. In the table there are approximately 370,000 distinct CDR3 sequences, around 5.5% of which are singletons. As for time point: pre-sensitization, week 0. The treatment denotes: therapeutic diphenylcyclopropenone sensitization with weekly scalp DPC. The sequenced sample was whole blood, obtained in connection with sensitization to the hapten diphenylcyclopropenone (DPC). These TCRs come from a young woman with alopecia areata. Some clones in this sample may be carry-over from other donors' samples.

This clonotype showed up many times. The chain recombines TRBV12-3 or TRBV12-4 with TRBJ2-7; tentatively, D is TRBD2 (6 bases). This CDR3 contains 14 residues. V was cut by 2 bases and J by 2 bases, with 10 bases left in between. The CDR3 is CASSLPTSTYEQYF. The CDR3 nucleotides are TGTGCCAGCAGTTTACCGACTAGTACCTACGAGCAGTACTTC.

This clonotype was counted only a few times. V and J are TRBV28 and TRBJ1-1; 10 bases agree with TRBD1. The V and J ends lost 7 bases and 3 bases, in that order; junction bases with no gene match: 5. The CDR3 length is 14 residues. Germline loops: CDR1 MDHEN, CDR2 SYDVKM. DNA of the CDR3: TGTGCCAGCAACTCGGGACAGGGGTACACTGAAGCTTTCTTT. It codes for CASNSGQGYTEAFF.

Only a few counts were recorded for this clonotype. The gene calls are TRBV27 and TRBJ1-5, with D perhaps matching TRBD1 (5 bases). This CDR3 is built from 12 residues. The V gene lost 8 bases and the J gene lost 5 bases, with 10 bases spanning the gap. Looked up from germline, CDR1 is MNHEY and CDR2 is SMNVEV (reference sequence). This CDR3 is CASRGGDQPQHF. The CDR3 coding sequence is TGTGCCAGCCGAGGAGGGGATCAGCCCCAGCATTTT.

This clonotype appeared a few times. This chain connects TRBV10-3 to TRBJ1-5, with a tentative D call TRBD1 (5 bases). CDR3 size: 13 residues. V lost 4 bases and J lost 3, with 7 bases in between. The germline V gene encodes CDR1 ENHRY and CDR2 SYGVKD. CDR3 residues: CAISVGDNQPQHF. As DNA, the CDR3 is TGTGCCATCAGTGTGGGGGACAATCAGCCCCAGCATTTT.

This clonotype was observed a single time. At one end the junction does not follow the germline gene, possibly because of a read error. This chain links TRBV6-1 with TRBJ2-1; 8 bases align to TRBD1. This CDR3 region has 14 residues. Germline CDR1 MNHNS, CDR2 SASEGT. CDR3 residues: CAGSRDRRSNEQFF. DNA of the CDR3: TGTGCCGGCAGCCGGGACAGGCGGTCGAATGAGCAGTTCTTC.

This clonotype was counted only a few times. The chain recombines TRBV20-1 with TRBJ1-1; the D gene is possibly TRBD1 (6 bases). The CDR3 length is 14 residues. Germline V gives CDR1 DFQATT, CDR2 SNEGSKA (reference sequence). Trimming took 6 bases from V and 9 from J, leaving 23 bases between them. CDR3 protein: CSAERTGLGSQAFF. Here the CDR3 DNA reads TGCAGTGCAGAACGCACAGGGTTGGGGTCGCAAGCTTTCTTT.

This chain connects TRBV28 to TRBJ2-7; D call uncertain. This CDR3 region has 12 residues. Germline values: CDR1 MDHEN, CDR2 SYDVKM. Trimming took off 6 bases at V and 10 bases at J, with 16 bases between the two ends. The CDR3 is CASSTQPFIQYF. The CDR3 nucleotides read TGTGCCAGCAGCACTCAGCCGTTTATCCAGTACTTC.

This clonotype was counted ten times or more. J is TRBJ1-6 and V is TRBV9, with a possible D match to TRBD1 (5 bases). V was shortened by 0 bases and J by 7 bases, with 14 bases between the two germline ends. Germline lookup yields CDR1 SGDLS and CDR2 YYNGEE. This CDR3 is built from 16 residues. CDR3 sequence (DNA): TGTGCCAGCAGCGTAGCGGGCAGGGTGGGGAATTCACCCCTCCACTTT. This translates into CASSVAGRVGNSPLHF.

The table lists this clonotype with many counts. This chain links TRBV5-1 with TRBJ1-6; 8 positions agree with TRBD1. This CDR3 comprises 15 residues. J was trimmed by 7 bases and V by 1 base; bases with no gene match: 4. The germline V gene encodes CDR1 SGHRS and CDR2 YFSETQ. CDR3 protein: CASSLSSGGNSPLHF. The DNA for the CDR3 is TGCGCCAGCAGCTTGTCGTCAGGGGGCAATTCACCCCTCCACTTT.

There are a few counts of this clonotype. The chain carries TRBV5-1 and TRBJ2-5; a possible D gene is TRBD2 (7 bases). CDR1 and CDR2 from the germline V gene are SGHRS and YFSETQ. V was trimmed by 4 bases and J by 5 bases, leaving 24 bases between them. The CDR3 extends over 17 amino acids. The CDR3 DNA reads TGCGCCAGCAGCCCCTCGGGGGGCCCCCGGGTAGCGGAGACCCAGTACTTC. It is translated as CASSPSGGPRVAETQYF.

This clonotype appeared a few times. This chain uses TRBV6-2 or TRBV6-3 with TRBJ1-6; 7 bases match TRBD1. The V segment lost 4 bases and the J segment 8 bases; nucleotides outside the gene matches: 5. Germline CDR1 is MNHEY and CDR2 is SVGEGT. The CDR3 extends over 14 amino acids. The CDR3 loop reads CASSSQGWHSPLHF. The CDR3, as DNA: TGTGCCAGCAGTTCACAGGGGTGGCATTCACCCCTCCACTTT.

In nucleotides, the CDR3 is TGTGCCAGCAGCCAGGGGGAGGGTCATGAAAAACTGTTTTTT. Its translation is CASSQGEGHEKLFF. The chain is built from TRBV7-2 and TRBJ1-4; 7 bases fit TRBD1. Germline loops: CDR1 SGHTA, CDR2 FQGNSA. The V segment lost 5 bases and the J segment 6 bases; nucleotides outside the gene matches: 6. The length of the CDR3 is 14 residues.

This clonotype was seen more than once but under ten times. The CDR3 coding sequence is TGCGCCAGCAGCCAAGATAGGGGAAGGAACGAGCAGTACTTC. It encodes CASSQDRGRNEQYF. This sequence joins TRBV4-3 and TRBJ2-7, with D tentatively TRBD1 (5 bases). V lost 0 bases and J lost 5, with 11 bases in between. The CDR3 consists of 14 residues. CDR1 and CDR2 (germline): LGHNA, YSLEER.

The chain couples TRBV3-1 to TRBJ2-2; D remains unclear. Germline loops: CDR1 LGHDT, CDR2 YNNKEL (reference sequence). The germline V and J ends were trimmed by 0 bases and 1 base, with 15 bases remaining between them. The CDR3 is 18 amino acids. The CDR3 bases are TGTGCCAGCAGCCAAGATTTTTCCCTTATTAGGAACACCGGGGAGCTGTTTTTT. The encoded protein is CASSQDFSLIRNTGELFF. Full variable domain (missing parts from reference TRBV3-1 and TRBJ2-2): DTAVSQTPKYLVTQMGNDKSIKCEQNLGHDTMYWYKQDSKKFLKIMFSYNNKELIINETVPNRFSPKSPDKAHLNLHINSLELGDSAVYFCASSQDFSLIRNTGELFFGEGSRLTVL.

This clonotype was observed a handful of times. DNA for the CDR3: TGTGCCAGCAGAGGGGCCCGGTTGACGAGAACTAACTATGGCTACACCTTC. Protein product: CASRGARLTRTNYGYTF. The chain couples TRBV13 to TRBJ1-2; possibly TRBD1 for D (5 bases). Germline CDR1 PRHDT, CDR2 FYEKMQ (reference sequence). This CDR3 spans 17 amino acids. Trimming removed 6 bases at V and 0 bases at J, with 20 bases between.

This clonotype has just a few counts. This chain connects TRBV12-3 or TRBV12-4 to TRBJ2-1, with a tentative D call TRBD2 (5 bases). V was trimmed by 5 bases and J by 10 bases, leaving 18 bases between them. This CDR3 spans 14 amino acids. The CDR3 region is CASSPRPLSGEQFF. The CDR3 nucleotides read TGTGCCAGCAGTCCCAGGCCCCTCTCGGGGGAGCAGTTCTTC.

This clonotype was detected ten times or more. The gene calls are TRBV20-1 and TRBJ1-1; D is unclear. Germline CDR1 and CDR2: DFQATT and SNEGSKA (reference sequence). This CDR3 region has 13 residues. DNA for the CDR3: TGCAGCCCGACTAACCAGTTGAACACTGAAGCTTTCTTT. Amino acid sequence: CSPTNQLNTEAFF.

The chain employs TRBV24-1 and TRBJ1-1; D possibly corresponds to TRBD1 (5 bases). CDR1 and CDR2 (germline): KGHDR, SFDVKD. This CDR3 has 12 residues. Trimming stripped 6 bases from V and 5 bases from J, with 9 bases between. The CDR3 reads CATSQGGTEAFF. The CDR3 nucleotides are TGTGCCACCAGTCAGGGAGGGACTGAAGCTTTCTTT.

This clonotype was seen only a few times. This chain connects TRBV7-9 to TRBJ2-1; the match to TRBD1 covers 7 bases. V lost 5 bases, J lost 6 bases, and 4 bases stayed unmatched. Germline-derived CDR1 and CDR2 are SEHNR and FQNEAQ (reference sequence). This CDR3 has 13 residues. CDR3 protein: CASSATGRNEQFF. The CDR3 nucleotides read TGTGCCAGCAGCGCGACAGGGCGCAATGAGCAGTTCTTC.

This clonotype was counted many times. The V gene is TRBV28, the J gene TRBJ1-2; TRBD1 matches at 9 bases. This CDR3 has 15 amino acids. Germline V gene sequence: CDR1 MDHEN, CDR2 SYDVKM. The junction had 17 bases not matched to a gene; V was cut back by 4 bases and J by 14 bases. CDR3 protein: CASSSWTGAEGRYTF. The CDR3 nucleotides read TGTGCCAGCAGTTCCTGGACAGGGGCGGAGGGTCGGTATACCTTC.

This clonotype was recorded a few times. The chain uses TRBV6-2 or TRBV6-3 and TRBJ2-3; 8 bases fit TRBD2. Germline assignment: CDR1 MNHEY and CDR2 SVGEGT. This CDR3 region has 14 residues. V was clipped by 6 bases and J by 4 bases; unmatched bases: 6. The CDR3 DNA reads TGTGCCAGCAGGCTCGGGGGGGCCTCAGATACGCAGTATTTT. It specifies CASRLGGASDTQYF.

This clonotype appeared a few times. The rearrangement links TRBV12-3 or TRBV12-4 to TRBJ2-3, with D tentatively TRBD1 (6 bases). The CDR3 consists of 15 residues. Trimming left V 3 bases short and J 3 bases short, with 13 bases between. CDR3 region: CASSFIQGWTDTQYF. DNA for the CDR3: TGTGCCAGCAGTTTCATACAGGGTTGGACAGATACGCAGTATTTT.

This clonotype has at least ten counts. V and J are TRBV29-1 and TRBJ2-1; 9 bases are a match to TRBD2. This CDR3 contains 14 residues. The V segment lost 1 base and the J segment 10 bases; nucleotides outside the gene matches: 8. Germline V gene sequence: CDR1 SQVTM, CDR2 ANQGSEA. CDR3 protein: CSVEAGTSLVEQFF. CDR3 coding DNA: TGCAGCGTTGAAGCTGGGACTAGCCTCGTGGAGCAGTTCTTC.

The rearrangement joins TRBV4-2 to TRBJ2-7; D might be TRBD2 (5 bases). Germline V gene data show CDR1 as LGHNA and CDR2 as YNFKEQ. This CDR3 contains 14 residues. The V end was cut by 1 base, the J end by 4 bases, with 11 bases between. The chain's CDR3 is CASSQGPSRYEQYF. In DNA, the CDR3 is TGTGCCAGCAGCCAAGGGCCTAGCAGGTACGAGCAGTACTTC.

This clonotype was counted many times. The chain combines TRBV4-3 with TRBJ2-5, with TRBD2 matching over 8 bases. The CDR3 consists of 15 residues. V lost 2 bases and J lost 4; bases outside the gene matches: 6. CDR1 and CDR2 (germline): LGHNA, YSLEER. This chain's CDR3 is CASSQSYSGVETQYF. The CDR3, as DNA: TGCGCCAGCAGCCAATCCTATAGCGGGGTAGAGACCCAGTACTTC.

This clonotype was seen a few times. The V call is TRBV5-1, the J call TRBJ2-7; D gene uncertain. V was shortened by 4 bases and J by 4 bases, with 15 bases between the two germline ends. The CDR3 spans 14 residues. The germline gives CDR1 SGHRS, CDR2 YFSETQ. The CDR3 is CASSTNTYPYEQYF. CDR3 coding DNA: TGCGCCAGCAGCACCAACACCTACCCATACGAGCAGTACTTC.